This T cell receptor (beta chain) was profiled in a study of control samples from healthy donors and cancer patients (dated by TCRdb to 2020 to 2022). Taken from the germline V gene (reference sequence), the CDR1 and CDR2 loops are WNHNN and SYGVQD. V is pruned by 6 bases and J by 4 bases, leaving 4 bases of the junction without a gene match. Spanning cysteine to phenylalanine, the CDR3 consists of 14 amino acids. Here the CDR3 DNA is all that survives: 42 bases in frame from base 1. To note about this clone: Its cognate antigen has yet to be identified. There are no base qualities to consult, and no much larger clone falls within one base.

Preparation of the library involved the immunoSEQ multiplex PCR assay. The table was pulled from immuneACCESS by TCRdb, which kept in-frame rearrangements only. Such tables lose some clones; where checked, under half of the loss comes from unresolved V genes, and the rest has no known cause. The sample records 100,000 to 150,000 clones, about 89% of which are singletons. 2.9% of the sample lies in the top ten. The TCR sequence derives from a man aged 60-69 years in good health. The chain uses TRBV10-1 and TRBJ2-2; the junction holds 8 bases that match TRBD2. Material for sequencing was blood. This receptor has the CDR3 CASSRTSRTGELFF. In nucleotides, the sequence is TGCGCCAGCAGCCGGACTAGCCGCACCGGGGAGCTGTTTTTT.